This TCR beta chain was captured by sequencing in a study of OX40 agonist ivuxolimab in advanced cancers. TCRdb's copy holds only in-frame clones and misses some; the assay was immunoSEQ multiplex PCR. The sample includes about 64,000 clones, approximately 88% seen only once; the top ten take under 3.5%. Trimming removed 5 bases at V and 6 bases at J, with 16 bases between. Germline V gene lookup returns CDR1 MNHEY and CDR2 SVGAGI. The CDR3 totals 14 residues. The sample here was CD4+ or CD8+ T cells sorted from blood, taken in a trial of the OX40 agonist ivuxolimab. This receptor was identified in an adult with an advanced solid tumor such as melanoma, head and neck, liver or kidney cancer. The chain has TRBV6-5 and TRBJ1-2, with D possibly matching TRBD1 (6 bases). The CDR3 nucleotides are TGTGCCAGCAGTAATCCGGACGGGGGGCATGGCTACACCTTC. Protein product: CASSNPDGGHGYTF.